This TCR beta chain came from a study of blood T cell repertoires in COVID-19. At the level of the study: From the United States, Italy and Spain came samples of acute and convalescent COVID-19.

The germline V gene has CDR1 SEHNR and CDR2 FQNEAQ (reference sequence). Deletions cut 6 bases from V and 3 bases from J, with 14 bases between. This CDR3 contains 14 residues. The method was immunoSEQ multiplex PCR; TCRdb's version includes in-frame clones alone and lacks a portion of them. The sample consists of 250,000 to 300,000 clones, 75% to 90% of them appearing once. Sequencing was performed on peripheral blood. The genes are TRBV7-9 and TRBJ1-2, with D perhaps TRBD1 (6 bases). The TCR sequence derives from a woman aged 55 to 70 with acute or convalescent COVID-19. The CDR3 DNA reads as TGTGCCAGCAGTTTTGGGGGCGGAGACTATGGCTACACCTTC. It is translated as CASSFGGGDYGYTF.